The 21 T cell receptor beta chains below were found in one sample sequenced in a study of vaccination and CD4 T cells after COVID-19. Sequenced with the Oncomine TCR Beta short-read assay was DNA taken from cultured CD4+ T cells. TCRdb independently ran MiXCR on the PCR reads; one entry per CDR3 protein. The table lists roughly 7,000 distinct CDR3 sequences, just over 70% of them singletons. These receptors have no known antigen. Treatment reported: approximately 11-day PBMC culture with coronavirus spike peptide pools or control peptides (ViraFEST assay). Those CD4+ T cells from the unexposed donor predate the COVID-19 pandemic (2011-2018). The sequenced sample consisted of CD4+ T cells from blood, cultured in vitro. All receptors derive from a human donor in good health.

In DNA form, the CDR3 reads TGTGCCAGCAGTGGGGGACCAACGAGGAGCTACACCTTC. It translates to CASSGGPTRSYTF. V and J are TRBV2 and TRBJ1-2; the D gene is possibly TRBD1 (5 bases). Between the trimmed V and J ends, which lost 4 bases and 9 bases, there was a span of 15 bases. CDR3 length equals 13 residues. CDR1 is SNHLY, CDR2 FYNNEI, per germline. The entire variable domain, with the rest obtained from reference TRBV2 and TRBJ1-2, is as follows: EPEVTQTPSHQVTQMGQEVILRCVPISNHLYFYWYRQILGQKVEFLVSFYNNEISEKSEIFDDQFSVERPDGSNFTLKIRSTKLEDSAMYFCASSGGPTRSYTFGSGTRLTVV.

This clonotype has only a few counts. This sequence joins TRBV2 and TRBJ2-5; 7 positions match TRBD2. From germline, CDR1 is SNHLY and CDR2 FYNNEI. V was clipped by 7 bases and J by 5 bases; unmatched bases: 4. This CDR3 spans 12 amino acids. The CDR3 bases are TGTGCCAGCAAGACTAGCTTGGAGACCCAGTACTTC. This codes for CASKTSLETQYF.

The rearrangement links TRBV6-5 to TRBJ1-3; no clear D. Between the trimmed V and J ends, which lost 2 bases and 2 bases, there was a span of 10 bases. This CDR3 has 15 residues. Germline CDR1 and CDR2: MNHEY and SVGAGI. The CDR3 nucleotides are TGTGCCAGCAGTTACCCTGGAAAGGCTGGAAACACCATATATTTT. The encoded protein is CASSYPGKAGNTIYF.

In this sample, this clonotype turned up a few times. The chain is built from TRBV19 and TRBJ1-5, with D unresolved. CDR1 LNHDA and CDR2 SQIVND come from the germline V gene (reference sequence). Trimming stripped 5 bases from V and 6 bases from J, with 23 bases between. The CDR3 has 17 amino acids. The CDR3, as DNA: TGTGCCAGTAGTGCACACCGGGATTCTCCAGCACGTCAGCCCCAGCATTTT. Its protein is CASSAHRDSPARQPQHF.

This clonotype was detected only once. The J gene is TRBJ2-5, the V gene TRBV12-5; D not resolved. CDR1 LGHNT and CDR2 FRNRAP come from the germline V gene. There are 13 residues in the CDR3. Trimming removed 2 bases from V and 0 bases from J, with 4 bases in between. The CDR3 nucleotides read TGTGCTAGTGGTTTGAGGTACCAAGAGACCCAGTACTTC. Protein product: CASGLRYQETQYF.

V gene TRBV2 combines with J gene TRBJ2-5, with D perhaps TRBD1 (6 bases). Germline V gene lookup returns CDR1 SNHLY and CDR2 FYNNEI. Trimming shortened V by 8 bases and J by 0 bases, and 13 bases separated the two germline ends. The CDR3 is 14 residues long. CDR3 region: CASGGGTYQETQYF. Written as DNA, the CDR3 is TGTGCCAGCGGGGGCGGAACGTACCAAGAGACCCAGTACTTC.

Turning to this clonotype: The junction differs from germline at one of its ends, possibly a read error. The rearrangement uses TRBV19 and TRBJ1-1, with 7 bases that match TRBD1. CDR1 LNHDA and CDR2 SQIVND come from the germline V gene (reference sequence). The CDR3 runs to 14 residues. CDR3 sequence (DNA): TGTGCCTGTAGGCCGCAGGGGGTGGTAACTGAAGCTTTCTTT. Amino acids: CACRPQGVVTEAFF.

The CDR3 DNA follows: TGTGCCAGCAGTAACTACGAGCAGTACTTC. Its translation: CASSNYEQYF. The chain employs TRBV6-2 or TRBV6-3 and TRBJ2-7; D unclear. Trimming cost V 5 bases and J 3 bases, with 2 bases left between them. Per the germline V gene, CDR1 is MNHEY and CDR2 is SVGEGT. The CDR3 totals 10 residues.

The chain uses TRBV28 and TRBJ1-5; the D is unclear. This CDR3 comprises 12 residues. The V gene lost 2 bases and the J gene lost 5 bases, with 4 bases spanning the gap. Germline values: CDR1 MDHEN, CDR2 SYDVKM. The CDR3 loop reads CASSLADQPQHF. The CDR3 region has the DNA TGTGCCAGCAGTTTAGCCGATCAGCCCCAGCATTTT.

This clonotype was detected only a few times. This chain links TRBV7-2 with TRBJ1-1, with D unclear. V dropped 5 bases and J dropped 6 bases, with 7 bases sitting between them. The CDR3 totals 11 residues. In germline, CDR1 is SGHTA, CDR2 FQGNSA. The CDR3 coding sequence is TGTGCCAGCAGCCGGGTATCTGAAGCTTTCTTT. Protein product: CASSRVSEAFF.

This clonotype occurred a few times. The chain couples TRBV20-1 to TRBJ1-5; D unresolved. The CDR3 is 13 residues long. From germline, CDR1 is DFQATT and CDR2 SNEGSKA (reference sequence). V was shortened by 5 bases and J by 3 bases, with 11 bases between the two germline ends. The CDR3 DNA sequence: TGCAGTGCTGTTCAGGCCAACAATCAGCCCCAGCATTTT. Its protein product is CSAVQANNQPQHF.

The chain uses TRBV14 and TRBJ1-6, with 8 bases that match TRBD1. The CDR3 has 15 residues. Losses at the gene ends were 4 bases for V and 7 bases for J; bases not matched to a gene: 6. Germline V lookup: CDR1 SGHDN, CDR2 FVKESK. The CDR3 loop reads CASSRPGQANSPLHF. CDR3 nucleotides: TGTGCCAGCAGCCGACCGGGACAGGCCAATTCACCCCTCCACTTT.

J is TRBJ1-5 and V is TRBV6-2 or TRBV6-3; 8 positions agree with TRBD1. V was pared by 6 bases and J by 4 bases, with 8 bases of the junction left unmatched. Germline V gives CDR1 MNHEY, CDR2 SVGEGT. The CDR3 runs to 15 residues. CDR3 nucleotides: TGTGCCAGCAGACCCACAGGGGGGAGGAATCAGCCCCAGCATTTT. This sequence encodes CASRPTGGRNQPQHF.

The chain couples TRBV6-5 to TRBJ1-1; D possibly corresponds to TRBD1 (6 bases). This CDR3 contains 14 residues. The germline V gene has CDR1 MNHEY and CDR2 SVGAGI. V lost 4 bases and J 8 bases, leaving 17 bases between the germline ends. This CDR3 reads CASSSGGGRPEAFF. CDR3 DNA: TGTGCCAGCAGTTCCGGGGGGGGCAGGCCGGAAGCTTTCTTT.

The chain joins TRBV10-2 to TRBJ2-1; D is unclear. Germline assignment: CDR1 WSHSY and CDR2 SAAADI. There are 12 residues in the CDR3. The ends were cut back, 2 bases at V and 12 bases at J, with 11 bases in the middle. For the CDR3, the DNA is TGCGCCAGCAGTGAGGGCCTCGTCGGGCAGTTCTTC. Protein product: CASSEGLVGQFF.

The chain employs TRBV11-2 and TRBJ1-2, with 7 bases identical to TRBD1. This CDR3 comprises 19 residues. CDR1 is SGHAT, CDR2 FQNNGV, per germline. Trimming removed 4 bases from V and 0 bases from J; junction bases left unmatched: 17. The CDR3 loop is CASSSIDLTGKPPNYGYTF. The CDR3 nucleotides read TGTGCCAGCAGCTCAATCGACCTGACAGGGAAGCCCCCTAACTATGGCTACACCTTC.

The V call is TRBV10-1, the J call TRBJ2-2; TRBD1 or TRBD2 may be the D gene (5 bases each). This CDR3 is 14 amino acids long. The V and J ends lost 4 bases and 6 bases respectively, with 12 bases between them. CDR1 and CDR2 (germline): WNHNN, SYGVQD (reference sequence). CDR3 nucleotides: TGCGCCAGCAGTGGTGCGAGGGGTTCCGGGGAGCTGTTTTTT. Translation: CASSGARGSGELFF.

A note on this clonotype: At one of its ends the junction is not consistent with the germline gene, which may arise from a read error. The V and J genes are TRBV15 and TRBJ1-1; 8 nucleotides agree with TRBD1. Germline V gives CDR1 LNHNV, CDR2 YYDKDF (reference sequence). This CDR3 comprises 15 residues. The chain's CDR3 is CGTSRDPRTGHEAFF. CDR3 nucleotide sequence: TGTGGCACCAGCAGAGATCCCAGGACAGGGCATGAAGCTTTCTTT.

This clonotype was picked up a small number of times. The chain recombines TRBV19 with TRBJ1-2; TRBD1 aligns across 9 bases. Germline CDR1 is LNHDA and CDR2 is SQIVND (reference sequence). The V and J ends lost 5 bases and 4 bases, in that order; junction bases with no gene match: 2. CDR3 length: 13 residues. CDR3 sequence: CASSRQGGYGYTF. In DNA form, the CDR3 reads TGTGCCAGTAGTCGACAGGGGGGCTATGGCTACACCTTC.

The chain employs TRBV21-1 and TRBJ1-2; no DNA check was done on the table's D call, TRBD1. TRBV21-1 is shown as a pseudogene. The CDR3 sequence is 11 residues long. The CDR3 is CASARGGGYTF. CDR3 DNA sequence: TGTGCCAGCGCAAGGGGGGGAGGCTACACCTTC.

This clonotype was observed a few times. The chain employs TRBV19 and TRBJ1-5, with D unresolved. CDR1 is LNHDA, CDR2 SQIVND, per germline (reference sequence). CDR3 length: 15 amino acids. Trimming took 2 bases from V and 0 from J, leaving 8 bases between them. Written as DNA, the CDR3 is TGTGCCAGTAGTATAAGTATGGATAGCAATCAGCCCCAGCATTTT. Protein: CASSISMDSNQPQHF.